One and the same sample provided the 28 T cell receptor beta chains below, sequenced in a study of beta chain features in type 1 diabetes. TCRB transcripts that were expressed got sequenced, as all of the isolated RNA had been reverse transcribed. The protocol was immunoSEQ multiplex PCR, while the TCRdb copy is restricted to in-frame clones and leaves out a portion. The sample shows under 200,000 clones, 7.5% to 10% of them seen only once. Sequencing was carried out using central memory CD4+ T cells from blood. The receptor set was obtained from a man younger than 30 in good health.

This clone was detected many times. The V and J genes are TRBV4-1 and TRBJ2-5; 7 bases map to TRBD2. The CDR3 has 15 residues. The germline V gene encodes CDR1 MGHRA and CDR2 YSYEKL. With 2 bases clipped from V and 0 bases from J, the junction kept 3 bases outside the gene matches. The CDR3 coding sequence is TGCGCCAGCAGCCAATCAGCGGGGCACCAAGAGACCCAGTACTTC. Its translation is CASSQSAGHQETQYF.

As for this clone: One junction end disagrees with the germline gene, perhaps due to a read error. In the same sample, other DNA sequences code for this CDR3. V is TRBV4-3 and J is TRBJ2-1, with D unresolved. Germline CDR1 and CDR2: LGHNA and YSLEER. The CDR3 is 14 residues long. DNA of the CDR3: TGCGCTAGCAGCCAAGAGAGGTCCTACAATGAGCAGTTCTTC. Its translation: CASSQERSYNEQFF.

This chain connects TRBV6-1 to TRBJ1-4; weak D call: TRBD1 (5 bases). CDR3 length: 13 amino acids. Germline values: CDR1 MNHNS, CDR2 SASEGT. Deletions cut 7 bases from V and 7 bases from J, with 13 bases between. CDR3 sequence (DNA): TGTGCCAGCATATGGCAGGGAAGTGAAAAACTGTTTTTT. Protein sequence: CASIWQGSEKLFF.

Only a few counts were recorded for this clone. The rearrangement joins TRBV12-5 to TRBJ2-2; 11 bases are a match to TRBD2. The germline CDR1 and CDR2 sequences are LGHNT and FRNRAP. J was trimmed by 5 bases and V by 6 bases; bases with no gene match: 11. The length of the CDR3 is 17 residues. The CDR3 DNA sequence: TGTGCTAGTGGCCCTCGCCGACTAGCGGGATCGACCGGGGAGCTGTTTTTT. Translated: CASGPRRLAGSTGELFF.

The chain employs TRBV7-6 and TRBJ1-2; no clear D gene. V lost 0 bases and J lost 2, with 10 bases in between. The length of the CDR3 is 15 residues. CDR1 and CDR2 from the germline V gene are SGHVS and FNYEAQ. CDR3 coding DNA: TGTGCCAGCAGCTTAGCGTCAACGGAGAACTATGGCTACACCTTC. Translated, it gives CASSLASTENYGYTF.

This clone has ten or more counts. The chain links TRBV5-1 to TRBJ2-7; D is unresolved. Per the germline V gene, CDR1 is SGHRS and CDR2 is YFSETQ. Trimming took off 4 bases at V and 6 bases at J, with 17 bases between the two ends. This CDR3 is 14 amino acids long. The CDR3 sequence is CASSRSGPRSEQYF. In nucleotides, the CDR3 is TGCGCCAGCAGCCGCAGTGGGCCCAGAAGCGAGCAGTACTTC.

The gene calls are TRBV9 and TRBJ1-3, with a possible D match to TRBD1 (5 bases). CDR3 length: 16 residues. Per germline, CDR1 SGDLS and CDR2 YYNGEE. Trimming took off 3 bases at V and 0 bases at J, with 13 bases between the two ends. This CDR3 reads CASSGGGTDSGNTIYF. The CDR3 DNA is TGTGCCAGCAGCGGGGGCGGCACCGACTCTGGAAACACCATATATTTT. The full variable domain, its missing parts supplied by reference TRBV9 and TRBJ1-3, is DSGVTQTPKHLITATGQRVTLRCSPRSGDLSVYWYQQSLDQGLQFLIQYYNGEERAKGNILERFSAQQFPDLHSELNLSSLELGDSALYFCASSGGGTDSGNTIYFGEGSWLTVV.

The chain recombines TRBV7-2 with TRBJ1-6, with D possibly being TRBD1 (6 bases). Germline CDR1 is SGHTA and CDR2 is FQGNSA. The CDR3 is made up of 16 amino acids. Deletions cut 5 bases from V and 7 bases from J, with 18 bases between. The CDR3 protein is CASSRKATGMNSPLHF. CDR3 nucleotide sequence: TGTGCCAGCAGCCGAAAAGCCACAGGGATGAATTCACCCCTCCACTTT.

This clone was counted between two and nine times. V usage is TRBV28 and J usage is TRBJ1-2, with 9 bases lining up with TRBD1. The CDR3 covers 17 residues. Germline values: CDR1 MDHEN, CDR2 SYDVKM. V gave up 6 bases and J gave up 1 base; unmatched junction bases: 12. The CDR3 region has the DNA TGTGCCAGCAGAAATACAGGGGGCGCCCCGGGTAACTATGGCTACACCTTC. Translation: CASRNTGGAPGNYGYTF.

V and J are TRBV30 and TRBJ1-3; D gene unclear. Trimming pared 4 bases from V and 3 bases from J, leaving 7 bases between. The CDR3 contains 12 residues. The germline gives CDR1 GTSNPN, CDR2 SVGIG (reference sequence). CDR3 nucleotides: TGTGCCTGGATCCCGGGTGGAAACACCATATATTTT. Translation gives CAWIPGGNTIYF. Drawing the rest from reference TRBV30 and TRBJ1-3, the complete variable domain is SQTIHQWPATLVQPVGSPLSLECTVEGTSNPNLYWYRQAAGRGLQLLFYSVGIGQISSEVPQNLSASRPQDRQFILSSKKLLLSDSGFYLCAWIPGGNTIYFGEGSWLTVV.

This clone was detected many times. The chain is built from TRBV29-1 and TRBJ2-1, with D possibly matching TRBD2 (6 bases). Germline V gives CDR1 SQVTM, CDR2 ANQGSEA. Between the trimmed V and J ends, which lost 5 bases and 4 bases, there was a span of 12 bases. The CDR3 covers 13 residues. CDR3 protein: CSVSKRVYNEQFF. CDR3 nucleotides: TGCAGCGTTTCGAAGCGGGTATACAATGAGCAGTTCTTC.

The rearrangement uses TRBV6-5 and TRBJ2-7; D might be TRBD1 (5 bases). The V end lost 2 bases, the J end lost 3 bases, and 14 bases lay between the germline ends. Per the germline V gene, CDR1 is MNHEY and CDR2 is SVGAGI. The CDR3 has 15 amino acids. The CDR3 loop reads CASSYPQGSYYEQYF. In DNA form, the CDR3 reads TGTGCCAGCAGTTACCCCCAGGGTTCCTACTACGAGCAGTACTTC.

The rearrangement joins TRBV7-2 to TRBJ1-1; D is undetermined. Per the germline V gene, CDR1 is SGHTA and CDR2 is FQGNSA. This CDR3 is built from 14 residues. With 6 bases removed from V and 5 bases from J, the gap between germline ends came to 16 bases. The CDR3 spells CASSRTYSRTEAFF. CDR3 bases: TGTGCCAGCAGTCGAACCTACAGTAGGACTGAAGCTTTCTTT.

In its sample, this clone was seen a few times. The chain links TRBV28 to TRBJ1-3; 8 nucleotides line up with TRBD1. J lost 4 bases, V lost 6 bases, and 8 bases had no gene match. The CDR3 has 15 amino acids. Germline V lookup: CDR1 MDHEN, CDR2 SYDVKM. In nucleotides, the CDR3 is TGTGCCAGCAGCCGCCCCCCAGGGGGCGGAAACACCATATATTTT. Amino acid sequence: CASSRPPGGGNTIYF.

This clone was seen only a few times. The V call is TRBV30, the J call TRBJ2-3, with 10 bases fitting TRBD2. V lost 3 bases to trimming and J lost 3 bases; unmatched junction nucleotides: 3. CDR1 and CDR2 from the germline V gene are GTSNPN and SVGIG (reference sequence). The CDR3 runs 14 residues. The CDR3 DNA follows: TGTGCCTGGAGGTGGGGACTAGCGACAGATACGCAGTATTTT. It specifies CAWRWGLATDTQYF. The full variable domain, its missing parts supplied by reference TRBV30 and TRBJ2-3, is SQTIHQWPATLVQPVGSPLSLECTVEGTSNPNLYWYRQAAGRGLQLLFYSVGIGQISSEVPQNLSASRPQDRQFILSSKKLLLSDSGFYLCAWRWGLATDTQYFGPGTRLTVL.

This clone showed up just a few times. V is TRBV11-1 and J is TRBJ2-1, with 13 bases lining up with TRBD2. Germline V gene data show CDR1 as SGHAT and CDR2 as FQDESV (reference sequence). The CDR3 consists of 17 residues. After removal of 5 bases from V and 6 bases from J, the junction contained 10 bases not matched to a gene. In DNA, the CDR3 is TGTGCCAGCAGCCCAGGACTAGCGGGAGACACAACCAATGAGCAGTTCTTC. Its translation: CASSPGLAGDTTNEQFF.

The V gene is TRBV5-1, the J gene TRBJ2-3, with TRBD1 matching 8 bases. The CDR3 has 15 residues. With 3 bases clipped from V and 7 bases from J, the junction kept 10 bases outside the gene matches. Per the germline V gene, CDR1 is SGHRS and CDR2 is YFSETQ. The CDR3 sequence is CASSSSGGDRYTQYF. For the CDR3, the DNA is TGCGCCAGCAGCTCCTCAGGGGGCGATCGATATACGCAGTATTTT.

The CDR3 DNA is TGTGCCAGCAGTTACTCGATCGGCGAGCAGTACTTC. This encodes CASSYSIGEQYF. The chain links TRBV6-6 to TRBJ2-7; no clear D gene. V lost 0 bases to trimming and J lost 6 bases, with 6 bases between them. The CDR3 spans 12 residues. Germline lookup yields CDR1 MNHNY and CDR2 SVGAGI (reference sequence).

This clone was seen repeatedly, ten times or more. This chain uses TRBV28 with TRBJ2-7, with TRBD2 matching over 9 bases. Germline values: CDR1 MDHEN, CDR2 SYDVKM. The CDR3 contains 14 residues. With V trimmed by 8 bases and J by 0 bases, 5 bases remained unmatched. CDR3 region: CASGSGGSSYEQYF. As DNA, the CDR3 is TGTGCCAGCGGTAGCGGGGGCTCCTCCTACGAGCAGTACTTC.

This clone was counted a few times. The chain employs TRBV13 and TRBJ2-3; 13 positions match TRBD2. Germline CDR1 PRHDT, CDR2 FYEKMQ (reference sequence). The CDR3 runs 17 residues. The ends lost 4 bases at V and 4 bases at J; junction bases unmatched: 8. In DNA form, the CDR3 reads TGTGCCAGCAGCTCATCCTCCGGGACTAGCGGGGCAGATACGCAGTATTTT. This encodes CASSSSSGTSGADTQYF. The full variable domain, in which reference TRBV13 and TRBJ2-3 provide the parts outside the CDR3, is AAGVIQSPRHLIKEKRETATLKCYPIPRHDTVYWYQQGPGQDPQFLISFYEKMQSDKGSIPDRFSAQQFSDYHSELNMSSLELGDSALYFCASSSSSGTSGADTQYFGPGTRLTVL.

This clone showed up many times. J is TRBJ1-2 and V is TRBV6-6, with D uncertain. Trimming shortened V by 6 bases and J by 6 bases, and 14 bases separated the two germline ends. Germline values: CDR1 MNHNY, CDR2 SVGAGI (reference sequence). The CDR3 runs 13 residues. The DNA for the CDR3 is TGTGCCAGCAGATCACCCGACAAAGATGGCTACACCTTC. Encoded protein: CASRSPDKDGYTF.

This clone occurred many times. The V and J genes are TRBV7-8 and TRBJ2-2; TRBD1 matches 10 bases. The V segment lost 4 bases and the J segment 5 bases; nucleotides outside the gene matches: 7. Germline CDR1 and CDR2: SGHVS and FQNEAQ. The CDR3 runs to 16 residues. The DNA of the CDR3 is TGTGCCAGCAGCTCCCGGACAGGGGGAAGTACCGGGGAGCTGTTTTTT. This gives the protein CASSSRTGGSTGELFF.

The rearrangement links TRBV7-9 to TRBJ2-5; possibly TRBD2 for D (6 bases). Germline CDR1 is SEHNR and CDR2 is FQNEAQ (reference sequence). The CDR3 sequence is 15 residues long. Trimming left V 5 bases short and J 1 base short, with 14 bases between. DNA for the CDR3: TGTGCCAGCAGCCGAACGACTAGGGGCCAAGAGACCCAGTACTTC. Protein sequence: CASSRTTRGQETQYF.

The chain is built from TRBV5-1 and TRBJ2-7; TRBD1 matches 10 bases. CDR1 and CDR2 (germline): SGHRS, YFSETQ. J gave up 2 bases and V 2 bases, and 7 bases lay outside the gene matches. The CDR3 consists of 16 residues. For the CDR3, the DNA is TGCGCCAGCAGCTTTTTTGGGACAGGGGCTACCTACGAGCAGTACTTC. Its translation is CASSFFGTGATYEQYF. Complete variable domain (other parts from reference TRBV5-1 and TRBJ2-7): KAGVTQTPRYLIKTRGQQVTLSCSPISGHRSVSWYQQTPGQGLQFLFEYFSETQRNKGNFPGRFSGRQFSNSRSEMNVSTLELGDSALYLCASSFFGTGATYEQYFGPGTRLTVT.

The chain carries TRBV5-1 and TRBJ1-2; 10 bases line up with TRBD1. CDR3 length: 17 amino acids. Germline values: CDR1 SGHRS, CDR2 YFSETQ. The J segment lost 2 bases and the V segment lost 3 bases, leaving 10 bases of the junction unmatched. The CDR3 coding sequence is TGCGCCAGCAGCTCAACTTCTCCGGGACAGGGGAACTATGGCTACACCTTC. Amino acids: CASSSTSPGQGNYGYTF.

This rearrangement joins TRBV20-1 to TRBJ2-1; D unclear. Germline V gives CDR1 DFQATT, CDR2 SNEGSKA (reference sequence). With 3 bases removed from V and 3 bases from J, the gap between germline ends came to 3 bases. The CDR3 length is 11 residues. The CDR3 sequence is CSASNYNEQFF. CDR3 bases: TGCAGTGCTAGCAACTACAATGAGCAGTTCTTC.

The V gene is TRBV29-1, the J gene TRBJ1-2; tentative D call: TRBD1 (6 bases). Between the trimmed V and J ends, which lost 5 bases and 4 bases, there was a span of 14 bases. The germline V gene has CDR1 SQVTM and CDR2 ANQGSEA. The CDR3 is made up of 13 amino acids. The CDR3 DNA sequence: TGCAGCGTTAAAAAGGGGGATCGCTATGGCTACACCTTC. This translates into CSVKKGDRYGYTF. Complete variable domain (other parts from reference TRBV29-1 and TRBJ1-2): SAVISQKPSRDICQRGTSLTIQCQVDSQVTMMFWYRQQPGQSLTLIATANQGSEATYESGFVIDKFPISRPNLTFSTLTVSNMSPEDSSIYLCSVKKGDRYGYTFGSGTRLTVV.

This chain links TRBV7-9 with TRBJ2-3; 12 nucleotides match TRBD2. The CDR3 runs to 16 residues. In germline, CDR1 is SEHNR, CDR2 FQNEAQ (reference sequence). Trimming at V came to 5 bases and at J to 3 bases, leaving 6 bases not matched to a gene. The CDR3 DNA reads TGTGCCAGCAGCCAACCCGGACTAGCGGGGACAGATACGCAGTATTTT. Protein sequence: CASSQPGLAGTDTQYF.